What follows are 10 T cell receptor beta chains derived from one specimen sequenced in a study of cytomegalovirus exposure and HLA in healthy donors. PCR primers comprised 60 Vbeta and 13 Jbeta primers. TCRdb's table, derived via immunoSEQ multiplex PCR, lists solely in-frame clones and lacks some. The table records some 200,000 clones, approximately 84% of them present only once. Sequencing input: PBMCs. All receptors derive from a man between 50 and 59 years old in good health and CMV-seronegative.

The gene calls are TRBV2 and TRBJ2-7; D is unresolved. The CDR3 is made up of 14 amino acids. Trimming took 5 bases from V and 1 from J, leaving 12 bases between them. Germline lookup yields CDR1 SNHLY and CDR2 FYNNEI. The CDR3 coding sequence is TGTGCCAGCAGTTCCTCCAGTGTTTCCTACGAGCAGTACTTC. The encoded protein is CASSSSSVSYEQYF.

This chain links TRBV2 with TRBJ2-2; possibly TRBD1 for D (5 bases). Trimming shortened V by 4 bases and J by 5 bases, and 11 bases separated the two germline ends. This CDR3 region has 14 residues. Germline V gene data show CDR1 as SNHLY and CDR2 as FYNNEI. The CDR3 sequence is CASSGSGFTGELFF. The CDR3 DNA reads TGTGCCAGCAGTGGTTCAGGGTTTACCGGGGAGCTGTTTTTT.

The chain links TRBV7-2 to TRBJ2-3, with TRBD2 as a possible D gene (5 bases). The CDR3 sequence is 13 residues long. Germline lookup yields CDR1 SGHTA and CDR2 FQGNSA. Trimming stripped 0 bases from V and 6 bases from J, with 7 bases between. For the CDR3, the DNA is TGTGCCAGCAGCTTAGCGAGGGATGATACGCAGTATTTT. Translated: CASSLARDDTQYF. Using reference TRBV7-2 and TRBJ2-3 for the parts outside the CDR3, the full variable domain is GAGVSQSPSNKVTEKGKDVELRCDPISGHTALYWYRQSLGQGLEFLIYFQGNSAPDKSGLPSDRFSAERTGGSVSTLTIQRTQQEDSAVYLCASSLARDDTQYFGPGTRLTVL.

The chain recombines TRBV2 with TRBJ1-2; D gene unclear. The V end was cut by 6 bases, the J end by 8 bases, with 13 bases between. The CDR3 length is 12 residues. The germline V gene has CDR1 SNHLY and CDR2 FYNNEI. The CDR3 bases are TGTGCCAGCAGCCTCGTCAGGTCCGGCTACACCTTC. Amino acid sequence: CASSLVRSGYTF.

V is TRBV5-4 and J is TRBJ1-3, with D maybe TRBD1 (5 bases). The CDR3 has 15 amino acids. The germline V gene encodes CDR1 SGHNT and CDR2 YYREEE (reference sequence). V was cut by 4 bases and J by 3 bases, with 14 bases left in between. CDR3 DNA sequence: TGTGCCAGCAGCCCCGGAGGGGTCGGTGGAAACACCATATATTTT. It codes for CASSPGGVGGNTIYF.

The V and J genes are TRBV9 and TRBJ1-2; D is unclear. V lost 0 bases and J 8 bases, leaving 11 bases between the germline ends. CDR3 length: 13 amino acids. CDR1 SGDLS and CDR2 YYNGEE come from the germline V gene. CDR3 protein: CASSVESGRGYTF. The CDR3 DNA reads as TGTGCCAGCAGCGTAGAATCAGGCCGGGGCTACACCTTC.

The V call is TRBV27, the J call TRBJ2-7; the D gene is possibly TRBD1 (6 bases). Germline CDR1 and CDR2: MNHEY and SMNVEV (reference sequence). The CDR3 length is 11 residues. Trimming removed 7 bases at V and 8 bases at J, with 12 bases between. CDR3 sequence reads: CASTGGQQQYF. The CDR3 region has the DNA TGTGCCAGCACCGGAGGACAGCAGCAGTACTTC.

The rearrangement uses TRBV29-1 and TRBJ1-1; maybe TRBD1 (6 bases). Germline lookup yields CDR1 SQVTM and CDR2 ANQGSEA. Deletions cut 6 bases from V and 1 base from J, with 12 bases between. This CDR3 is 13 amino acids long. In DNA form, the CDR3 reads TGCAGCGTGGCTCGAGGGGGGAACACTGAAGCTTTCTTT. This codes for CSVARGGNTEAFF.

The J gene is TRBJ2-7, the V gene TRBV11-1; a possible D gene is TRBD2 (6 bases). Germline V gene data show CDR1 as SGHAT and CDR2 as FQDESV (reference sequence). Trimming cost V 3 bases and J 2 bases, with 20 bases left between them. CDR3 size: 17 residues. Here the CDR3 reads CASSFPTAGNPPYEQYF. CDR3 sequence (DNA): TGTGCCAGCAGCTTTCCGACAGCGGGCAACCCCCCCTACGAGCAGTACTTC.

This clone was picked up one time. The V call is TRBV19, the J call TRBJ1-3, with 11 bases identical to TRBD1. The CDR3 runs to 17 residues. Germline-derived CDR1 and CDR2 are LNHDA and SQIVND (reference sequence). Germline trimming cut 5 bases from V and 2 bases from J; bases unmatched to any gene: 8. DNA for the CDR3: TGTGCCAGTAGTCTACAACCGGGACAGGGGGCTGGAAACACCATATATTTT. Translation: CASSLQPGQGAGNTIYF.